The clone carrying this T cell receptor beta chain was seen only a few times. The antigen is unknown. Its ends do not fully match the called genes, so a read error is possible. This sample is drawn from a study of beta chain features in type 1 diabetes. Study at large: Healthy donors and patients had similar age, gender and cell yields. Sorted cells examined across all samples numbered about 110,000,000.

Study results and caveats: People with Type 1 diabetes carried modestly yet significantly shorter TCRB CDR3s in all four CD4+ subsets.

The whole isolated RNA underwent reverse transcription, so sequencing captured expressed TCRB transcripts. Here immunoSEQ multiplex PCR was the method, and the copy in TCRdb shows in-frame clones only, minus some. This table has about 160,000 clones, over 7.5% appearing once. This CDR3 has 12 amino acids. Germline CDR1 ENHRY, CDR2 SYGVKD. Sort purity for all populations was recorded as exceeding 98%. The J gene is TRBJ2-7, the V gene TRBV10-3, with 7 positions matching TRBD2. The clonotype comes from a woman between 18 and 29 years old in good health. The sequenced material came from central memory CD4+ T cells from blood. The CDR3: CAISEGDYPPDF. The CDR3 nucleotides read TGTGCCATCAGTGAGGGGGACTACCCCCCAGACTTC.